Shown below are 24 T cell receptor beta chains from a single sample sequenced in a study of T-cell reconstitution after alpha-beta-depleted transplantation in children. Unique molecular identifiers were incorporated into the prepared TCRbeta library. A single record per CDR3 protein comes from TCRdb applying MiXCR to the PCR reads. The repertoire consists of some 550,000 distinct CDR3 sequences, with about 16% occurring once and the leading ten covering around 3.3%. The input for sequencing was PBMCs from the stem cell graft donor, taken from the stem cell graft. The receptors shown here come from a human donor who donated a stem cell graft to a child with acute lymphoblastic leukemia.

The gene calls are TRBV6-5 and TRBJ2-7; no definite D call. The germline V gene encodes CDR1 MNHEY and CDR2 SVGAGI. This CDR3 is 13 amino acids long. V was shortened by 0 bases and J by 3 bases, with 6 bases between the two germline ends. DNA of the CDR3: TGTGCCAGCAGTTACTCGCCAGACTACGAGCAGTACTTC. Translated: CASSYSPDYEQYF.

V usage is TRBV12-3 or TRBV12-4 and J usage is TRBJ2-1; D ambiguous. V was clipped by 5 bases and J by 10 bases, with 12 bases between them. The length of the CDR3 is 12 residues. Here the CDR3 DNA reads TGTGCCAGCAGTGACCGTGTGAGCGAGCAGTTCTTC. Protein product: CASSDRVSEQFF.

The chain uses TRBV4-1 and TRBJ2-7; D is perhaps TRBD2 (6 bases). CDR1 and CDR2 from the germline V gene are MGHRA and YSYEKL. This CDR3 comprises 13 residues. V was trimmed by 0 bases and J by 7 bases, leaving 10 bases between them. Here the CDR3 reads CASSQEGTFEQYF. The CDR3 DNA reads TGCGCCAGCAGCCAAGAGGGGACTTTTGAGCAGTACTTC.

This clonotype was picked up a small number of times. The J gene is TRBJ1-1, the V gene TRBV4-1; 8 bases agree with TRBD1. In germline, CDR1 is MGHRA, CDR2 YSYEKL. V gave up 1 base and J gave up 5 bases; unmatched junction bases: 6. The CDR3 length is 15 residues. CDR3 protein: CASSQVPTGATEAFF. For the CDR3, the DNA is TGCGCCAGCAGCCAAGTGCCGACAGGGGCGACTGAAGCTTTCTTT.

This clonotype was counted between two and nine times. The chain is built from TRBV24-1 and TRBJ1-2; D ambiguous. V lost 5 bases and J lost 8, with 14 bases in between. The CDR3 contains 13 residues. Germline V gene lookup returns CDR1 KGHDR and CDR2 SFDVKD. CDR3 bases: TGTGCCACCAGTGGAGGGCAGTTTCGGGGCTACACCTTC. Encoded protein: CATSGGQFRGYTF.

As regards this clonotype: A read error may produce the germline difference seen at one junction end. The chain links TRBV6-5 to TRBJ2-7; 7 positions agree with TRBD2. This CDR3 region has 15 residues. From germline, CDR1 is MNHEY and CDR2 SVGAGI. The CDR3 nucleotides are TGTGCCAGTAGTTACTTTACGTCGGGGGAGGGGGAGCAGTACTTC. Translating it yields CASSYFTSGEGEQYF.

The chain links TRBV11-2 to TRBJ2-1, with D maybe TRBD2 (5 bases). This CDR3 is 13 amino acids long. The V end was cut by 5 bases, the J end by 10 bases, with 15 bases between. Germline loops: CDR1 SGHAT, CDR2 FQNNGV. CDR3 sequence: CASSPLLAGEQFF. The DNA of the CDR3 is TGTGCCAGCAGCCCGCTTCTGGCGGGCGAGCAGTTCTTC.

This clonotype occurred many times. J is TRBJ2-3 and V is TRBV29-1; 16 bases fit TRBD2. Per the germline V gene, CDR1 is SQVTM and CDR2 is ANQGSEA. Trimming removed 1 base from V and 4 bases from J; junction bases left unmatched: 2. The CDR3 consists of 16 residues. The CDR3 DNA reads TGCAGCGTTGAAGGAGGGACTAGCGGGAGGGCAGATACGCAGTATTTT. Protein product: CSVEGGTSGRADTQYF.

A few counts support this clonotype. This chain connects TRBV15 to TRBJ2-1; 10 bases agree with TRBD2. The V and J ends lost 2 bases and 0 bases, in that order; junction bases with no gene match: 7. This CDR3 region has 18 residues. Germline V gene sequence: CDR1 LNHNV, CDR2 YYDKDF (reference sequence). The CDR3 here is CATSRTRTSGSSYNEQFF. DNA of the CDR3: TGTGCCACCAGCAGAACCCGGACTAGCGGAAGCTCCTACAATGAGCAGTTCTTC.

This clonotype was found a few times. The chain carries TRBV7-9 and TRBJ2-1, with unresolved D. The CDR3 contains 13 residues. V gave up 8 bases and J gave up 3 bases, with 11 bases separating them. Germline assignment: CDR1 SEHNR and CDR2 FQNEAQ (reference sequence). The CDR3 coding sequence is TGTGCCAGCGCACTTTTAAACTACAATGAGCAGTTCTTC. This codes for CASALLNYNEQFF. Looking up the rest from reference TRBV7-9 and TRBJ2-1 gives the full variable domain: DTGVSQNPRHKITKRGQNVTFRCDPISEHNRLYWYRQTLGQGPEFLTYFQNEAQLEKSRLLSDRFSAERPKGSFSTLEIQRTEQGDSAMYLCASALLNYNEQFFGPGTRLTVL.

The V gene is TRBV9, the J gene TRBJ2-3, with 9 bases that match TRBD2. Germline CDR1 and CDR2: SGDLS and YYNGEE. Unmatched junction bases numbered 11, after V lost 6 bases and J lost 6 bases. This CDR3 has 15 amino acids. The CDR3 region has the DNA TGTGCCAGCAACCTAGCGGGATTAATCACGGATACGCAGTATTTT. Translated: CASNLAGLITDTQYF. Combining the CDR3 with reference TRBV9 and TRBJ2-3 gives the whole variable domain DSGVTQTPKHLITATGQRVTLRCSPRSGDLSVYWYQQSLDQGLQFLIQYYNGEERAKGNILERFSAQQFPDLHSELNLSSLELGDSALYFCASNLAGLITDTQYFGPGTRLTVL.

The chain carries TRBV7-3 and TRBJ2-3; D possibly corresponds to TRBD1 (5 bases). The CDR3 covers 14 residues. Trimming took 1 base from V and 4 from J, leaving 9 bases between them. Germline values: CDR1 SGHTA, CDR2 FQGTGA. CDR3 in amino acids: CASSLSRDADTQYF. The CDR3 bases are TGTGCCAGCAGCTTAAGCAGGGATGCAGATACGCAGTATTTT.

This CDR3 is CASTQWGAEAFF. As DNA, the CDR3 is TGTGCCAGCACCCAATGGGGAGCTGAAGCTTTCTTT. V usage is TRBV7-2 and J usage is TRBJ1-1; D ambiguous. V was pared by 7 bases and J by 6 bases, with 12 bases between. The CDR3 spans 12 residues. Germline CDR1 is SGHTA and CDR2 is FQGNSA.

This chain links TRBV30 with TRBJ2-7; 8 nucleotides match TRBD1. V was clipped by 2 bases and J by 0 bases; unmatched bases: 3. The CDR3 length is 14 residues. CDR1 and CDR2 (germline): GTSNPN, SVGIG (reference sequence). CDR3 amino acids: CAWSSGGYSYEQYF. CDR3 nucleotides: TGTGCCTGGAGTTCAGGGGGCTACTCCTACGAGCAGTACTTC.

The chain is built from TRBV4-1 and TRBJ2-7; D is possibly TRBD2 (6 bases). The CDR3 covers 17 residues. V was pared by 3 bases and J by 1 base, with 19 bases between. Germline-derived CDR1 and CDR2 are MGHRA and YSYEKL. The chain's CDR3 is CASSQGLQEVDSYEQYF. CDR3 nucleotide sequence: TGCGCCAGCAGCCAGGGACTCCAAGAGGTGGATTCCTACGAGCAGTACTTC.

This clonotype was counted only a few times. The chain joins TRBV18 to TRBJ1-5; possibly TRBD1 for D (6 bases). Germline CDR1 and CDR2: KGHSH and LQKENI. This CDR3 has 16 residues. V was pared by 0 bases and J by 4 bases, with 13 bases between. CDR3 bases: TGTGCCAGCTCACCACCGGAGTTCAGGGGAAATCAGCCCCAGCATTTT. Translation gives CASSPPEFRGNQPQHF. Together with reference TRBV18 and TRBJ1-5, the CDR3 gives the full variable domain: NAGVMQNPRHLVRRRGQEARLRCSPMKGHSHVYWYRQLPEEGLKFMVYLQKENIIDESGMPKERFSAEFPKEGPSILRIQQVVRGDSAAYFCASSPPEFRGNQPQHFGDGTRLSIL.

This clonotype occurred a few times. V and J are TRBV5-1 and TRBJ2-2; D is undetermined. Germline CDR1 and CDR2: SGHRS and YFSETQ. The CDR3 has 17 amino acids. The ends were cut back, 3 bases at V and 0 bases at J, with 15 bases in the middle. The DNA of the CDR3 is TGCGCCAGCAGCTCCAAGTTACTGCGAACGAACACCGGGGAGCTGTTTTTT. Protein product: CASSSKLLRTNTGELFF. The entire variable domain, with the rest obtained from reference TRBV5-1 and TRBJ2-2, is as follows: KAGVTQTPRYLIKTRGQQVTLSCSPISGHRSVSWYQQTPGQGLQFLFEYFSETQRNKGNFPGRFSGRQFSNSRSEMNVSTLELGDSALYLCASSSKLLRTNTGELFFGEGSRLTVL.

CDR3 sequence: CAWRVGVGSDSNQPQHF. The CDR3 DNA is TGTGCCTGGAGGGTCGGGGTAGGGTCGGACAGCAATCAGCCCCAGCATTTT. This chain connects TRBV30 to TRBJ1-5; D is unclear. Germline V gene data show CDR1 as GTSNPN and CDR2 as SVGIG (reference sequence). V lost 3 bases and J 1 base, leaving 19 bases between the germline ends. There are 17 residues in the CDR3.

This clonotype showed up just a few times. This CDR3 is CASTQAGVSYNEQFF. The CDR3 DNA sequence: TGTGCCAGCACCCAAGCGGGAGTATCCTACAATGAGCAGTTCTTC. The chain recombines TRBV6-5 with TRBJ2-1; 8 bases are shared with TRBD2. CDR1 and CDR2 from the germline V gene are MNHEY and SVGAGI. There are 15 residues in the CDR3. V was clipped by 7 bases and J by 1 base; unmatched bases: 6.

The chain couples TRBV29-1 to TRBJ2-7; 9 positions match TRBD1. The CDR3 sequence is 16 residues long. V shed 2 bases and J 5 bases; nucleotides not matched to a gene: 13. Per germline, CDR1 SQVTM and CDR2 ANQGSEA. CDR3 sequence (DNA): TGCAGCGTTGAAACATATTCCGGGACAGGGACCAACGAGCAGTACTTC. Encoded protein: CSVETYSGTGTNEQYF.

The chain recombines TRBV5-6 with TRBJ2-7; 9 bases are a match to TRBD1. CDR3 size: 16 residues. V lost 2 bases to trimming and J lost 0 bases; unmatched junction nucleotides: 6. CDR1 SGHDT and CDR2 YYEEEE come from the germline V gene. CDR3 amino acids: CASSLMGQGVSYEQYF. The DNA for the CDR3 is TGTGCCAGCAGCTTAATGGGACAGGGTGTCTCCTACGAGCAGTACTTC. Full variable domain (missing parts from reference TRBV5-6 and TRBJ2-7): DAGVTQSPTHLIKTRGQQVTLRCSPKSGHDTVSWYQQALGQGPQFIFQYYEEEERQRGNFPDRFSGHQFPNYSSELNVNALLLGDSALYLCASSLMGQGVSYEQYFGPGTRLTVT.

As DNA, the CDR3 is TGTGCCAGCAGCCCTAACCCGGGACTAGCGGGTAGCTCCTACAATGAGCAGTTCTTC. Protein: CASSPNPGLAGSSYNEQFF. The genes are TRBV9 and TRBJ2-1, with 12 bases fitting TRBD2. Germline trimming cut 4 bases from V and 0 bases from J; bases unmatched to any gene: 11. The germline CDR1 and CDR2 sequences are SGDLS and YYNGEE. The CDR3 has 19 residues.

The chain joins TRBV2 to TRBJ2-1, with 9 bases identical to TRBD2. Unmatched junction bases numbered 11, after V lost 9 bases and J lost 8 bases. Germline V CDR1 and CDR2: SNHLY, FYNNEI. This CDR3 has 14 residues. CDR3 nucleotides: TGTGCCAGAGGACGGCGGGAGGGTATCTATGAGCAGTTCTTC. It specifies CARGRREGIYEQFF. The complete variable domain, with remaining parts taken from reference TRBV2 and TRBJ2-1, reads EPEVTQTPSHQVTQMGQEVILRCVPISNHLYFYWYRQILGQKVEFLVSFYNNEISEKSEIFDDQFSVERPDGSNFTLKIRSTKLEDSAMYFCARGRREGIYEQFFGPGTRLTVL.

This clonotype was detected only a few times. The chain has TRBV15 and TRBJ2-3; 9 bases map to TRBD2. With 8 bases clipped from V and 5 bases from J, the junction kept 11 bases outside the gene matches. Germline CDR1 is LNHNV and CDR2 is YYDKDF (reference sequence). The CDR3 totals 15 residues. The CDR3 here is CATSRLAGEEDTQYF. The CDR3, as DNA: TGTGCCACCTCGAGATTAGCGGGAGAAGAAGATACGCAGTATTTT.